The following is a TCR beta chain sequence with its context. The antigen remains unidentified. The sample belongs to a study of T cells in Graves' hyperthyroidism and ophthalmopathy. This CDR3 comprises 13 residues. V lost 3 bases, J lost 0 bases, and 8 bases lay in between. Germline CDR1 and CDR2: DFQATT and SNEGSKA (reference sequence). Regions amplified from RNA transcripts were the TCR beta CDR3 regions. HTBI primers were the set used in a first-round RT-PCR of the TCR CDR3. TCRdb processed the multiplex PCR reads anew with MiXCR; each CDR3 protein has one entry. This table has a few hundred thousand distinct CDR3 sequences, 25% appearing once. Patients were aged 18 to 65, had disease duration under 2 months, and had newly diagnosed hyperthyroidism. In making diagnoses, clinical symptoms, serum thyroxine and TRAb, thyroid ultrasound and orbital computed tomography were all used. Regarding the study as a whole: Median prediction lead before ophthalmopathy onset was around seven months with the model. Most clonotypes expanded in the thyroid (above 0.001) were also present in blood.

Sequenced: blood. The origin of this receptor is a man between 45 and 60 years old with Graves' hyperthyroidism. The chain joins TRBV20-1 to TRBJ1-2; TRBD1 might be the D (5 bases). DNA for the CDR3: TGCAGTGCTAGTCAGGGAGCTAACTATGGCTACACCTTC. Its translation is CSASQGANYGYTF.